These T cell receptor beta chains were read from a single sample in a study of control samples from healthy donors and cancer patients. Generated by immunoSEQ multiplex PCR, the TCRdb table keeps only in-frame clones and is missing some. Altogether 120,000 to 150,000 clones are present, around 90% being singletons, with the ten largest covering roughly 12%. The sample comprised blood. Receptors originate from a man aged 25 to 40 in good health. The CDR3 runs from the conserved cysteine through the conserved F or W. D genes are given only for firm matches. Some rows have no size entry. The others give once, few or many, or a class for an expanded clone.

V	D	J	size	CDR3	DNA
TRBV28	TRBD2	TRBJ2-3	-	CASSLTSAGGGTDTQYF	TGTGCCAGCAGTTTAACTTCGGCGGGAGGGGGCACAGATACGCAGTATTTT
TRBV19	TRBD2	TRBJ2-7	-	CASRVTSGGSYEQYF	TGTGCCAGTAGGGTAACTAGCGGGGGGAGCTACGAGCAGTACTTC
TRBV29-1	TRBD1	TRBJ1-2	-	CSVGTGPGYGYTF	TGCAGCGTTGGGACAGGGCCAGGCTATGGCTACACCTTC
TRBV6-1	-	TRBJ1-2	once	CASSEVRGYTF	TGTGCCAGCAGTGAAGTGAGAGGCTACACCTTC
TRBV2	-	TRBJ2-1	-	CASSEGEQFF	TGTGCCAGCAGTGAGGGTGAGCAGTTCTTC
TRBV2	-	TRBJ2-2	once	CASSEALEWELFF	TGTGCCAGCAGTGAAGCCCTAGAGTGGGAGCTGTTTTTT
TRBV18	-	TRBJ1-2	once	CASSPRGGAANNYGYTF	TGTGCCAGCTCACCAAGGGGTGGGGCAGCTAACAACTATGGCTACACCTTC
TRBV5-1	-	TRBJ2-5	-	CASSQGQKWETQYF	TGCGCCAGCAGCCAAGGACAGAAGTGGGAGACCCAGTACTTC
TRBV11-2	-	TRBJ2-6	-	CASSPHRGLTGANVLTF	TGTGCCAGCAGCCCCCACAGGGGACTAACAGGGGCCAACGTCCTGACTTTC
TRBV19	TRBD2	TRBJ2-1	-	CASSGAAGISGNEQFF	TGTGCCAGTAGTGGAGCAGCGGGAATCTCCGGGAATGAGCAGTTCTTC
TRBV5-1	TRBD2	TRBJ2-2	-	CASSRLGTSGTNTGELFF	TGCGCCAGCAGCCGACTTGGGACTAGCGGAACTAACACCGGGGAGCTGTTTTTT
TRBV7-2	TRBD2	TRBJ2-7	-	CASSLVQRGTYEQYF	TGTGCCAGCAGCTTAGTCCAGCGGGGGACCTACGAGCAGTACTTC
TRBV6-5	-	TRBJ2-7	-	CASSYSPHSYEQYF	TGTGCCAGCAGTTACTCGCCCCATTCCTACGAGCAGTACTTC
TRBV7-9	-	TRBJ2-6	-	CASSFQGANVLTF	TGTGCCAGCAGCTTTCAGGGGGCCAACGTCCTGACTTTC
TRBV7-2	-	TRBJ1-4	-	CASSLQGNEKLFF	TGTGCCAGCAGCTTGCAGGGTAATGAAAAACTGTTTTTT
TRBV5-1	TRBD1	TRBJ2-1	-	CASSLTPGQGVYNEQFF	TGCGCCAGCAGCTTAACCCCGGGACAGGGGGTTTACAATGAGCAGTTCTTC
TRBV5-4	TRBD1	TRBJ1-1	-	CASSSGQKYTEAFF	TGTGCCAGCAGCTCGGGACAGAAATACACTGAAGCTTTCTTT
TRBV2	TRBD1	TRBJ1-6	-	CASSVEDRVYSPLHF	TGTGCCAGCAGTGTAGAGGACAGGGTTTATTCACCCCTCCACTTT
TRBV7-9	-	TRBJ1-1	-	CASSSSQGFRWDTEAFF	TGTGCCAGCAGCTCAAGCCAGGGTTTTCGTTGGGACACTGAAGCTTTCTTT
TRBV28	-	TRBJ1-1	-	CASSATGYTEAFF	TGTGCCAGCAGTGCAACAGGATACACTGAAGCTTTCTTT
TRBV11-3	-	TRBJ2-1	-	CASSTQVSLAAEQFF	TGTGCCAGCAGCACTCAGGTGTCGTTGGCCGCTGAGCAGTTCTTC
TRBV15	-	TRBJ1-2	-	CATSRDTEVRGYTF	TGTGCCACCAGCAGAGATACGGAGGTGCGGGGCTACACCTTC
TRBV9	-	TRBJ2-2	-	CASSAGRFTGELFF	TGTGCCAGCAGCGCGGGACGGTTCACCGGGGAGCTGTTTTTT
TRBV5-1	-	TRBJ1-1	once	CASSRSVRNTEAFF	TGCGCCAGCAGTAGGTCGGTGAGGAACACTGAAGCTTTCTTT
TRBV2	-	TRBJ2-7	-	CASSQKYEQYF	TGTGCCAGCAGCCAGAAATACGAGCAGTACTTC
TRBV28	-	TRBJ1-4	-	CASSYGATNEKLFF	TGTGCCAGCAGTTACGGAGCAACTAATGAAAAACTGTTTTTT
TRBV4-1	TRBD1	TRBJ1-1	-	CASSRGTDSNTEAFF	TGCGCCAGCAGCCGTGGGACAGATAGTAACACTGAAGCTTTCTTT
TRBV6-2/TRBV6-3	-	TRBJ1-5	-	CASSYTLRAGNQPQHF	TGTGCCAGCAGTTACACGCTACGTGCTGGCAATCAGCCCCAGCATTTT
TRBV6-1	TRBD1	TRBJ2-2	-	CASSVRQGRWNTGELFF	TGTGCCAGCAGTGTTAGACAGGGCCGCTGGAACACCGGGGAGCTGTTTTTT
TRBV28	-	TRBJ2-5	-	CASGTRTETQYF	TGTGCCAGCGGGACTCGAACAGAGACCCAGTACTTC
TRBV7-2	-	TRBJ1-5	few	CASSLIINQPQHF	TGTGCCAGCAGCTTAATCATCAATCAGCCCCAGCATTTT
TRBV10-3	-	TRBJ1-2	few	CAISVDSSNYGYTF	TGTGCCATCAGTGTAGACAGCTCTAACTATGGCTACACCTTC
TRBV5-5	TRBD1	TRBJ1-1	once	CASSLDIRQGISEAFF	TGTGCCAGCAGCTTGGATATAAGACAGGGGATCAGTGAAGCTTTCTTT
TRBV28	-	TRBJ1-4	-	CASSQRGTLDEKLFF	TGTGCCAGCAGCCAACGAGGGACATTGGACGAAAAACTGTTTTTT
TRBV19	TRBD2	TRBJ2-1	-	CASSISSGLAANEQFF	TGTGCCAGTAGTATCTCTTCTGGACTAGCGGCGAATGAGCAGTTCTTC
TRBV9	-	TRBJ2-1	-	CASSAVGNNEQFF	TGTGCCAGCAGCGCCGTAGGGAACAATGAGCAGTTCTTC
TRBV28	-	TRBJ2-7	-	CASSSGDLDVGEQYF	TGTGCCAGCAGTTCCGGGGACCTAGATGTGGGCGAGCAGTACTTC
TRBV7-3	TRBD2	TRBJ2-7	-	CASSLRGLSFQTSGIRYSYEQYF	TGTGCCAGCAGCTTAAGGGGGCTCTCATTCCAGACTAGCGGGATACGTTACTCCTACGAGCAGTACTTC
TRBV28	TRBD1	TRBJ1-1	-	CASSSSTWPTGIKTGPTMNTEAFF	TGTGCCAGCAGTTCCTCGACATGGCCGACAGGGATCAAAACAGGGCCAACAATGAACACTGAAGCTTTCTTT
TRBV7-9	-	TRBJ1-4	-	CASSLVLKNEKLFF	TGTGCCAGCAGCTTAGTTCTGAAGAATGAAAAACTGTTTTTT
TRBV19	-	TRBJ2-2	-	CASSIGRRVNTGELFF	TGTGCCAGTAGTATAGGGCGCCGGGTGAACACCGGGGAGCTGTTTTTT
TRBV27	TRBD1	TRBJ1-2	once	CASSSLYALQGRSGYTF	TGTGCCAGCAGCAGTTTATACGCTTTACAGGGGCGAAGTGGCTACACCTTC
TRBV7-9	-	TRBJ2-7	-	CASSLVDGGASYEQYF	TGTGCCAGCAGCTTAGTAGATGGCGGGGCCTCCTACGAGCAGTACTTC
TRBV19	-	TRBJ1-6	-	CASSLRTDNSPLHF	TGTGCCAGTAGCCTAAGGACCGACAATTCACCCCTCCACTTT
TRBV27	TRBD1	TRBJ1-6	-	CASRDRVNSPLHF	TGTGCCAGCAGGGACAGGGTTAATTCACCCCTCCACTTT
TRBV20-1	-	TRBJ2-7	-	CSASRAEHEQYF	TGCAGTGCTAGTAGGGCAGAGCACGAGCAGTACTTC